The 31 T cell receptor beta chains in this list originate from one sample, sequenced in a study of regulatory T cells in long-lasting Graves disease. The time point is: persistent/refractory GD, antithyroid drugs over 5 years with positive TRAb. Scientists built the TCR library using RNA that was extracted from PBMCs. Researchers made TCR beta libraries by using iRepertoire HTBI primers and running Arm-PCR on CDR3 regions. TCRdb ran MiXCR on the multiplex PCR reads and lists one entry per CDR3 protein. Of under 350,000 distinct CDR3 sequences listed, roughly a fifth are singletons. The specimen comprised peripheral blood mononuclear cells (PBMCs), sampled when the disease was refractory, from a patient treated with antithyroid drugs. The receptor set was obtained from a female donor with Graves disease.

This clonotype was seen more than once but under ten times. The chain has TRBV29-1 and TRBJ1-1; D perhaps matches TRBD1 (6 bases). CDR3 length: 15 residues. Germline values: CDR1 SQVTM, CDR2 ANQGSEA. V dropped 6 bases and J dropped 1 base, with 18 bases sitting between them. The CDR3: CSVYRARGPNTEAFF. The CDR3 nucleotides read TGCAGCGTATACCGGGCCAGGGGTCCGAACACTGAAGCTTTCTTT.

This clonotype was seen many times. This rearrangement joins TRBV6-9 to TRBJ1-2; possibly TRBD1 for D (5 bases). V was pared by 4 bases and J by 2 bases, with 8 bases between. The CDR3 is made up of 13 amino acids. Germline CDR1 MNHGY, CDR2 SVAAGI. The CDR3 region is CASSSGGNYGYTF. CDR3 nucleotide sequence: TGTGCCAGCAGTTCTGGGGGAAACTATGGCTACACCTTC.

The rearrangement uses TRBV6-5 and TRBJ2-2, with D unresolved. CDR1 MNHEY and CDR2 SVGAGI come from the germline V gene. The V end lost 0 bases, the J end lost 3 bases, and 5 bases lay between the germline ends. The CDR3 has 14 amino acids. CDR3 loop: CASSYSLYTGELFF. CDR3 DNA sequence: TGTGCCAGCAGTTACTCGTTATACACCGGGGAGCTGTTTTTT.

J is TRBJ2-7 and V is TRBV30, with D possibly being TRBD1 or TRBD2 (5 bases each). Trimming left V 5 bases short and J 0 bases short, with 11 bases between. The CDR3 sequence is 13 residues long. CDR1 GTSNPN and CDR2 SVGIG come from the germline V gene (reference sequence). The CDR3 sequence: CAWSDGASYEQYF. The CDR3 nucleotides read TGTGCCTGGTCGGACGGGGCCTCCTACGAGCAGTACTTC.

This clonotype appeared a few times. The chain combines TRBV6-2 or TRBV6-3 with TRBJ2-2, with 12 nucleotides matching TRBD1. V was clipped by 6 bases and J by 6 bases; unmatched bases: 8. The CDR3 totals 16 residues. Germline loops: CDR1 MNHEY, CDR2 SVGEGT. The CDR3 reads CASRGQGARSSGELFF. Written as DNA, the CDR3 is TGTGCCAGCAGGGGACAGGGGGCGAGGAGTTCCGGGGAGCTGTTTTTT.

The CDR3 coding sequence is TGTGCCAGCTCATCCACTAGGGCAGGCAGCGAGCAGTACTTC. Its protein product is CASSSTRAGSEQYF. The chain carries TRBV18 and TRBJ2-7, with D possibly being TRBD2 (5 bases). Trimming took off 5 bases at V and 6 bases at J, with 17 bases between the two ends. CDR1 and CDR2 from the germline V gene are KGHSH and LQKENI. The CDR3 sequence is 14 residues long.

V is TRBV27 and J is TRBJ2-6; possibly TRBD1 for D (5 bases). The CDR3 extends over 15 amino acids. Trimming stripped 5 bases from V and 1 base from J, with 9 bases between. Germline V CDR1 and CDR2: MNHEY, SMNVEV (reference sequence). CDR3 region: CASSPSGSGANVLTF. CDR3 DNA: TGTGCCAGCAGTCCTTCAGGGTCTGGGGCCAACGTCCTGACTTTC.

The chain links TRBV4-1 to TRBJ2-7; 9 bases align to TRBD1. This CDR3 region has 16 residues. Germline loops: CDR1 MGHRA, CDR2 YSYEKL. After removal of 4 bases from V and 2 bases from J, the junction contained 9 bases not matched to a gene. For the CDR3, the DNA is TGCGCCAGCAGCCTTGAGGGGGACAGGGTCACCTACGAGCAGTACTTC. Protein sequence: CASSLEGDRVTYEQYF.

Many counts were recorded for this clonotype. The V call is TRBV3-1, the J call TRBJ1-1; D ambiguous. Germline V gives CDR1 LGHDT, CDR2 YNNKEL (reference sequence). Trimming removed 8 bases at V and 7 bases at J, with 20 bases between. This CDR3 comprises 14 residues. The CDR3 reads CASGKKGGYGEAFF. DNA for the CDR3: TGTGCCAGCGGGAAAAAAGGAGGGTATGGTGAAGCTTTCTTT. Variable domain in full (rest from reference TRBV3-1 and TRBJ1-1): DTAVSQTPKYLVTQMGNDKSIKCEQNLGHDTMYWYKQDSKKFLKIMFSYNNKELIINETVPNRFSPKSPDKAHLNLHINSLELGDSAVYFCASGKKGGYGEAFFGQGTRLTVV.

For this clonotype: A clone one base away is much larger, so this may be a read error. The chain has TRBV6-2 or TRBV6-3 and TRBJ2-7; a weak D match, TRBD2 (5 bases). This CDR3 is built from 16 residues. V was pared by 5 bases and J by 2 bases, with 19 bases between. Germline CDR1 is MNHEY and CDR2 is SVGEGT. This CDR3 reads CASSPYGVLVAYEQYF. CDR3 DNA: TGTGCCAGCAGTCCCTACGGGGTATTAGTCGCCTACGAGCAGTACTTC.

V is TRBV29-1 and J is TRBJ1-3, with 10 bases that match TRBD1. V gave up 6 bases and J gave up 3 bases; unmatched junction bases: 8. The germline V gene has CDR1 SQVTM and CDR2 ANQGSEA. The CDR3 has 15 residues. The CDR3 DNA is TGCAGCGTGGCCGGGACAGGGGCCCTTGGAAACACCATATATTTT. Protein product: CSVAGTGALGNTIYF.

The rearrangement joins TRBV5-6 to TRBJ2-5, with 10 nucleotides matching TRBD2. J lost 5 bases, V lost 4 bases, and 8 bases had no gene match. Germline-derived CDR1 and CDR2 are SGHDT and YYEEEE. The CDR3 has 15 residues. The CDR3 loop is CASSLSGRHTETQYF. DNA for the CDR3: TGTGCCAGCAGCCTTAGCGGGAGGCATACGGAGACCCAGTACTTC.

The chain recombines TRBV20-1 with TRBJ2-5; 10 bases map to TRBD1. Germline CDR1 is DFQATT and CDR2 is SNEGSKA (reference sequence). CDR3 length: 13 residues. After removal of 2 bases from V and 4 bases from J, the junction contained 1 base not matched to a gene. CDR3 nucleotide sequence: TGCAGTGCTAGACGGGACAGGGGAGAGACCCAGTACTTC. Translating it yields CSARRDRGETQYF.

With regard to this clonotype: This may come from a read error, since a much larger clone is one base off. CDR3 sequence (DNA): TGTGCCAGCAGTCCCTTGAATCGAAGGGGTAGAGCCGGGGAGCTGTTTTTT. Its translation is CASSPLNRRGRAGELFF. The genes are TRBV6-1 and TRBJ2-2, with D perhaps TRBD1 (5 bases). The CDR3 is 17 residues long. Germline values: CDR1 MNHNS, CDR2 SASEGT. V lost 5 bases and J 6 bases, leaving 22 bases between the germline ends.

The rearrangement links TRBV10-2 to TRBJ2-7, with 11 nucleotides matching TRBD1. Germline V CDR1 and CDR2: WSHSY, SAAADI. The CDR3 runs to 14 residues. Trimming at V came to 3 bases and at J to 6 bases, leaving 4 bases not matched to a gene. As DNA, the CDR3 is TGCGCCAGCAGTGAAGGACAGGGGGCCGGCGAGCAGTACTTC. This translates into CASSEGQGAGEQYF.

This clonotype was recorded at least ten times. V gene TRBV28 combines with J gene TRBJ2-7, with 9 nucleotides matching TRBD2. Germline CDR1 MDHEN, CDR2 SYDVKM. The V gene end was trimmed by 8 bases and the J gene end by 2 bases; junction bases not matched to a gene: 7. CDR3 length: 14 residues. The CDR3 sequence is CASRVSGSPYEQYF. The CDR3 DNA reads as TGTGCCAGCCGGGTTAGCGGGAGTCCCTACGAGCAGTACTTC.

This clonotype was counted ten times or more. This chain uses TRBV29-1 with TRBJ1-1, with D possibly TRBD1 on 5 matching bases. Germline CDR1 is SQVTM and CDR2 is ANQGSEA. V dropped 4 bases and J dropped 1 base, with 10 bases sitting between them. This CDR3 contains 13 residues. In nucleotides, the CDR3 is TGCAGCGTTGGGTTTGGGGGGAACACTGAAGCTTTCTTT. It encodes CSVGFGGNTEAFF.

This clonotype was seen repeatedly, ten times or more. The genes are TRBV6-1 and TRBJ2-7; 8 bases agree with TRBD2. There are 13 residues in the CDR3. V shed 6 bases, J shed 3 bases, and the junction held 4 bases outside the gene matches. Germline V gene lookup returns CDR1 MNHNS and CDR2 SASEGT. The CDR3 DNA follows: TGTGCCAGCAGGGCGGGGGGCGGCTACGAGCAGTACTTC. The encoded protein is CASRAGGGYEQYF.

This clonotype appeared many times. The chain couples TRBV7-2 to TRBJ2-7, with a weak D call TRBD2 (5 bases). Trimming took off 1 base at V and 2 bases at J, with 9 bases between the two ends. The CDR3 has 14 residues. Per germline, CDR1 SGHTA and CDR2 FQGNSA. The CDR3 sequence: CASSLGEGPYEQYF. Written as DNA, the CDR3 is TGTGCCAGCAGCTTAGGAGAGGGCCCCTACGAGCAGTACTTC.

The DNA for the CDR3 is TGTGCCAGCAGTTTGGGTACAGGGACACAAGGTGAGCAGTTCTTC. It encodes CASSLGTGTQGEQFF. This chain connects TRBV12-3 or TRBV12-4 to TRBJ2-1; a weak D match, TRBD1 (6 bases). The CDR3 consists of 15 residues. V was trimmed by 3 bases and J by 9 bases, leaving 18 bases between them.

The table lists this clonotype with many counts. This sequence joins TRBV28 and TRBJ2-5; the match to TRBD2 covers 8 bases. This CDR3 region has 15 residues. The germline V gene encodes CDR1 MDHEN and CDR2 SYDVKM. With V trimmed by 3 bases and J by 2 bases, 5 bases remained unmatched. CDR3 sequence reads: CASSFGGGSQETQYF. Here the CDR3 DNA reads TGTGCCAGCAGTTTCGGGGGGGGTTCTCAAGAGACCCAGTACTTC.

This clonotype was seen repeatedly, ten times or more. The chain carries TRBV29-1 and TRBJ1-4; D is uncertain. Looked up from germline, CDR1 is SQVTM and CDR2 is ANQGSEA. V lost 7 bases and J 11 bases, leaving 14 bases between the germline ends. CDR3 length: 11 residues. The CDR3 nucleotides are TGCAGCGGATATCTGGACGGGAAACTGTTTTTT. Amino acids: CSGYLDGKLFF.

The CDR3 DNA reads as TGTGCCAGCAGCCCTCAGCCGGGACAGACCAACTACGAGCAGTACTTC. Amino acids: CASSPQPGQTNYEQYF. The rearrangement links TRBV9 to TRBJ2-7; 7 bases align to TRBD1. Trimming at V came to 4 bases and at J to 3 bases, leaving 13 bases not matched to a gene. The CDR3 is made up of 16 amino acids. Per germline, CDR1 SGDLS and CDR2 YYNGEE.

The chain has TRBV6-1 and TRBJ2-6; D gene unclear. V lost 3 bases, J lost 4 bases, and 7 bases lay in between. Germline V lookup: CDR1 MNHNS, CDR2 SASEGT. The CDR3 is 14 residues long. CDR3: CASSDVGGANVLTF. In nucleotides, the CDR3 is TGTGCCAGCAGTGACGTGGGGGGGGCCAACGTCCTGACTTTC.

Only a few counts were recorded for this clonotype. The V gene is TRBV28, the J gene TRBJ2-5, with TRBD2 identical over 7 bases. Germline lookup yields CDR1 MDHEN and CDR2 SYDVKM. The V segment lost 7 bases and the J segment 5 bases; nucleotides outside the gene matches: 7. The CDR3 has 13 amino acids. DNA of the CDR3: TGTGCCAGCACCAGACAGCGGGGCGAGACCCAGTACTTC. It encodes CASTRQRGETQYF.

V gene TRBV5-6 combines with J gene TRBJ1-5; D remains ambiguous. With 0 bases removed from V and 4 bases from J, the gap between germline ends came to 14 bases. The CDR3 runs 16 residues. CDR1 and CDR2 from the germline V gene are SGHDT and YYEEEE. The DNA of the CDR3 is TGTGCCAGCAGCTTGGGGAACTTGGGCCCTAATCAGCCCCAGCATTTT. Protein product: CASSLGNLGPNQPQHF.

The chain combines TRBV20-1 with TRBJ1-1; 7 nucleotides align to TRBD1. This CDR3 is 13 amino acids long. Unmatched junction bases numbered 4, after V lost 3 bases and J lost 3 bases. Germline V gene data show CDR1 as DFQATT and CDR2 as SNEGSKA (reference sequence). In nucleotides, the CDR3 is TGCAGTGCTAGCAACAGGGGCTACACTGAAGCTTTCTTT. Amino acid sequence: CSASNRGYTEAFF.

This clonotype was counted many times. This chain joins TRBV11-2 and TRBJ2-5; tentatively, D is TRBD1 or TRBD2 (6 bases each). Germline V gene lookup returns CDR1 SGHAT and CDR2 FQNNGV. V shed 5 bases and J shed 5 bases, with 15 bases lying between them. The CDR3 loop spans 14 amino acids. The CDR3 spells CASSNSRGLETQYF. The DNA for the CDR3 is TGTGCCAGCAGCAATTCCCGGGGGCTGGAGACCCAGTACTTC.

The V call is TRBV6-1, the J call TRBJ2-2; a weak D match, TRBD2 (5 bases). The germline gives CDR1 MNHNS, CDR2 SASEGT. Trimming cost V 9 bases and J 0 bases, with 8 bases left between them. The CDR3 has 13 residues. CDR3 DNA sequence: TGTGCCAGGGAGGATACGAACACCGGGGAGCTGTTTTTT. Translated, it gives CAREDTNTGELFF.

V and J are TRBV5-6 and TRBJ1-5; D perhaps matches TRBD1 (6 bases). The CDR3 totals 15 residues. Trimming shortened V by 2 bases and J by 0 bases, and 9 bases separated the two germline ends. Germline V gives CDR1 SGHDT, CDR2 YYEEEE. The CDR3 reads CASSLRGASNQPQHF. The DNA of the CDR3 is TGTGCCAGCAGCTTAAGGGGGGCTAGCAATCAGCCCCAGCATTTT.

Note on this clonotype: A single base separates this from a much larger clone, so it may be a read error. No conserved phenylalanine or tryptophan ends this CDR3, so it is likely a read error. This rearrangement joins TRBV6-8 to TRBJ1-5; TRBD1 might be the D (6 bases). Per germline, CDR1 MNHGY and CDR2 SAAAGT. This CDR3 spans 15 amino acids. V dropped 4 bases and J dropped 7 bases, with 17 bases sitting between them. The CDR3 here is CASSSSVGGQQPQHS. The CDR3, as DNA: TGTGCCAGCAGTTCTTCCGTGGGGGGCCAGCAGCCCCAGCATTCT.